A selection of T cell receptor beta chains follows, all from one sample in a study of response to subunit inactivated influenza vaccine. TCRdb re-called the RT-PCR reads through MiXCR, storing one row per CDR3 protein. The data show about 700,000 distinct CDR3 sequences, with more than 11% seen just once and less than 7% held by the top ten. Here the sequenced sample was PBMCs from blood, taken around 14 days before vaccination. Every receptor here comes from a man aged 50 to 59 who received an inactivated influenza vaccine. Each CDR3 is given with its conserved first and last residue. Fields, in order: V gene, J gene, CDR3 length, clone size, D gene, CDR3 protein, CDR3 DNA. The D gene is left open where the match is weak. Some rows mark clone size as missing; the rest say once, few, many or name a class of expanded clone.

V: TRBV7-9
J: TRBJ2-7
length: 15
size: few
D: .
CDR3: CASSLAQYGGVEQYF
DNA: TGTGCCAGCAGCTTAGCGCAGTATGGAGGGGTCGAGCAGTACTTC

V: TRBV4-1
J: TRBJ2-1
length: 15
size: .
D: .
CDR3: CASSQGGGADGEQFF
DNA: TGCGCCAGCAGCCAAGGTGGGGGGGCCGATGGTGAGCAGTTCTTC

V: TRBV11-2
J: TRBJ2-3
length: 18
size: few
D: TRBD2
CDR3: CASSWRGDGGASADTQYF
DNA: TGTGCCAGCAGCTGGCGAGGGGACGGGGGGGCTTCGGCAGATACGCAGTATTTT

V: TRBV30
J: TRBJ2-5
length: 14
size: .
D: TRBD2
CDR3: CAWTKAGRRETQYF
DNA: TGTGCCTGGACCAAAGCGGGGAGGCGGGAGACCCAGTACTTC

V: TRBV7-9
J: TRBJ1-1
length: 14
size: few
D: .
CDR3: CASSLGGINTEAFF
DNA: TGTGCCAGCAGCTTAGGGGGGATTAACACTGAAGCTTTCTTT

V: TRBV28
J: TRBJ2-7
length: 14
size: few
D: .
CDR3: CASMEWDNHYEQYF
DNA: TGTGCCAGCATGGAGTGGGACAACCACTACGAGCAGTACTTC

V: TRBV15
J: TRBJ2-7
length: 14
size: .
D: TRBD1
CDR3: CATSQDRGRYEQYF
DNA: TGTGCCACCAGCCAGGACAGGGGGCGGTACGAGCAGTACTTC

V: TRBV6-1
J: TRBJ2-3
length: 13
size: .
D: .
CDR3: CASSAPGTDTQYF
DNA: TGTGCCAGCAGTGCTCCCGGAACAGATACGCAGTATTTT

V: TRBV7-2
J: TRBJ2-6
length: 11
size: few
D: .
CDR3: CASSRGNVLTF
DNA: TGTGCCAGCAGCCGAGGCAACGTCCTGACTTTC

V: TRBV10-3
J: TRBJ2-7
length: 14
size: few
D: .
CDR3: CAISVQGGRYEQYF
DNA: TGTGCCATCAGTGTCCAGGGGGGACGGTACGAGCAGTACTTC

V: TRBV28
J: TRBJ2-7
length: 13
size: .
D: .
CDR3: CASIRGARSEQYF
DNA: TGTGCCAGCATTAGGGGGGCGCGATCCGAGCAGTACTTC

V: TRBV20-1
J: TRBJ1-5
length: 15
size: few
D: .
CDR3: CSASVGANSNQPQHF
DNA: TGCAGTGCTAGCGTCGGCGCAAATAGCAATCAGCCCCAGCATTTT

V: TRBV20-1
J: TRBJ1-5
length: 13
size: .
D: TRBD1
CDR3: CSATGQPNQPQHF
DNA: TGCAGTGCTACGGGACAGCCTAATCAGCCCCAGCATTTT

V: TRBV6-5
J: TRBJ2-7
length: 16
size: .
D: .
CDR3: CASSYSIGSSSYEQYF
DNA: TGTGCCAGCAGTTACTCGATAGGATCTTCCTCCTACGAGCAGTACTTC

V: TRBV29-1
J: TRBJ2-7
length: 14
size: few
D: TRBD2
CDR3: CSVSRLAGGSEQYF
DNA: TGCAGCGTCTCAAGACTAGCGGGAGGGAGTGAGCAGTACTTC

V: TRBV27
J: TRBJ1-4
length: 14
size: .
D: .
CDR3: CASSFGQDTEKLFF
DNA: TGTGCCAGCAGTTTCGGGCAGGACACTGAAAAACTGTTTTTT

V: TRBV20-1
J: TRBJ2-3
length: 14
size: many
D: .
CDR3: CSAKRSGPTDTQYF
DNA: TGCAGTGCTAAGAGATCGGGCCCCACAGATACGCAGTATTTT

V: TRBV24-1
J: TRBJ2-1
length: 13
size: few
D: .
CDR3: CATSAWQGNEQFF
DNA: TGTGCCACCAGTGCTTGGCAGGGAAATGAGCAGTTCTTC

V: TRBV4-2
J: TRBJ1-4
length: 16
size: few
D: .
CDR3: CASSQGAGRTNEKLFF
DNA: TGTGCCAGCAGCCAAGGGGCGGGGAGAACTAATGAAAAACTGTTTTTT

V: TRBV27
J: TRBJ1-1
length: 15
size: .
D: TRBD1
CDR3: CASRDRMGGYTEAFF
DNA: TGTGCCAGCAGGGACAGGATGGGAGGTTACACTGAAGCTTTCTTT

V: TRBV24-1
J: TRBJ2-7
length: 13
size: few
D: .
CDR3: CATSAMDGYEQYF
DNA: TGTGCCACCAGTGCCATGGACGGCTACGAGCAGTACTTC

V: TRBV4-2
J: TRBJ2-5
length: 18
size: .
D: TRBD2
CDR3: CASSQDVAGGRWGETQYF
DNA: TGTGCCAGCAGCCAAGATGTAGCGGGGGGGCGATGGGGGGAGACCCAGTACTTC

V: TRBV9
J: TRBJ2-7
length: 15
size: .
D: .
CDR3: CASSVSQGITYEQYF
DNA: TGTGCCAGCAGCGTCAGTCAGGGGATAACCTACGAGCAGTACTTC

V: TRBV4-3
J: TRBJ1-4
length: 14
size: .
D: .
CDR3: CASSQDVAEEKLFF
DNA: TGCGCCAGCAGCCAAGATGTGGCTGAGGAAAAACTGTTTTTT

V: TRBV6-2/TRBV6-3
J: TRBJ1-5
length: 13
size: many
D: TRBD1
CDR3: CARSQGSNQPQHF
DNA: TGTGCCAGGTCACAGGGGAGCAATCAGCCCCAGCATTTT

V: TRBV6-2/TRBV6-3
J: TRBJ1-1
length: 15
size: many
D: .
CDR3: CASSYQRGARTEAFF
DNA: TGTGCCAGCAGTTACCAGAGAGGGGCGAGGACTGAAGCTTTCTTT

V: TRBV4-3
J: TRBJ2-5
length: 15
size: .
D: TRBD2
CDR3: CASSQYVGGGETQYF
DNA: TGCGCCAGCAGCCAATATGTGGGGGGGGGAGAGACCCAGTACTTC

V: TRBV4-3
J: TRBJ1-3
length: 16
size: .
D: .
CDR3: CASSQQIGPQGNTIYF
DNA: TGCGCCAGCAGCCAACAGATCGGGCCGCAGGGAAACACCATATATTTT

V: TRBV24-1
J: TRBJ2-7
length: 11
size: few
D: .
CDR3: CATSDPYEQYF
DNA: TGTGCCACCAGTGACCCCTACGAGCAGTACTTC

V: TRBV20-1
J: TRBJ2-3
length: 15
size: once
D: .
CDR3: CSAPSPLESTDTQYF
DNA: TGCAGTGCTCCCTCTCCCCTAGAGAGCACAGATACGCAGTATTTT

V: TRBV7-2
J: TRBJ1-1
length: 17
size: few
D: .
CDR3: CASSLSGRGTGHTEAFF
DNA: TGTGCCAGCAGCTTATCCGGCCGGGGTACAGGGCATACTGAAGCTTTCTTT

V: TRBV28
J: TRBJ2-7
length: 12
size: .
D: .
CDR3: CASTGFSYEQYF
DNA: TGTGCCAGCACAGGGTTCTCCTACGAGCAGTACTTC